The next 17 T cell receptor beta chains were all read from a single sample in a study of T cells in Graves' hyperthyroidism and ophthalmopathy. Amplification of TCR beta CDR3 regions was performed using RNA transcripts as template. Carried out on the TCR CDR3, a first-round RT-PCR used the HTBI primer set. One entry per CDR3 protein, called by TCRdb with MiXCR from the multiplex PCR reads. The table shows a few hundred thousand distinct CDR3 sequences, with approximately 44% occurring only once. Input material: peripheral blood or thyroid tissue (not recorded which). Every receptor here comes from a woman aged 18-29 years with Graves' hyperthyroidism.

The chain is built from TRBV6-1 and TRBJ1-2; TRBD1 matches at 7 bases. The CDR3 extends over 14 amino acids. With V trimmed by 8 bases and J by 4 bases, 10 bases remained unmatched. The germline CDR1 and CDR2 sequences are MNHNS and SASEGT. CDR3 DNA sequence: TGTGCCAGCCAACAGGGGCTCAGCGGCTATGGCTACACCTTC. This translates into CASQQGLSGYGYTF.

This clonotype was counted at least ten times. The J gene is TRBJ2-3, the V gene TRBV2; the match to TRBD1 covers 9 bases. The CDR3 consists of 15 residues. After removal of 3 bases from V and 2 bases from J, the junction contained 3 bases not matched to a gene. Germline V gene sequence: CDR1 SNHLY, CDR2 FYNNEI. This CDR3 is CASSDGTGPTDTQYF. The CDR3 nucleotides are TGTGCCAGCAGTGACGGGACAGGGCCCACAGATACGCAGTATTTT.

Regarding this clonotype: Lacking the conserved final phenylalanine or tryptophan, this CDR3 likely reflects a read error. Because the CDR3's place on the DNA is in doubt, the DNA is left out and the CDR3 is given as listed by TCRdb. The chain combines TRBV11-2 with TRBJ1-3. With termini counted, the CDR3 has 8 amino acids. Germline V gene lookup returns CDR1 SGHAT and CDR2 FQNNGV. CDR3 sequence: CASSLGRS.

This clonotype has only one observation. Given a much more abundant clone one base away, this may be a read error. V gene TRBV20-1 combines with J gene TRBJ2-7; tentative D call: TRBD1 (5 bases). The CDR3 consists of 14 residues. The germline V gene encodes CDR1 DFQATT and CDR2 SNEGSKA (reference sequence). The CDR3 DNA follows: TGCAGTGCTAGAGACTCGACAGAATCCTACGGGCAGTACTTC. Translating gives CSARDSTESYGQYF.

This chain joins TRBV29-1 and TRBJ2-5; D possibly corresponds to TRBD1 (6 bases). Germline assignment: CDR1 SQVTM and CDR2 ANQGSEA. The CDR3 runs 14 residues. The V end was cut by 1 base, the J end by 5 bases, with 14 bases between. The DNA for the CDR3 is TGCAGCGTTGAAGCACAGGGTAACTCGGAGACCCAGTACTTC. Amino acids: CSVEAQGNSETQYF. Using reference TRBV29-1 and TRBJ2-5 for the parts outside the CDR3, the full variable domain is SAVISQKPSRDICQRGTSLTIQCQVDSQVTMMFWYRQQPGQSLTLIATANQGSEATYESGFVIDKFPISRPNLTFSTLTVSNMSPEDSSIYLCSVEAQGNSETQYFGPGTRLLVL.

This clonotype showed up many times. This chain uses TRBV19 with TRBJ1-1; maybe TRBD1 (5 bases). Germline CDR1 LNHDA, CDR2 SQIVND (reference sequence). The CDR3 runs 14 residues. V lost 6 bases and J lost 0, with 11 bases in between. The CDR3, as DNA: TGTGCCAGTAGGGAGGACAACATGAACACTGAAGCTTTCTTT. Amino acid sequence: CASREDNMNTEAFF.

This clonotype has a handful of counts. The CDR3 coding sequence is TGTGCCAGCTCACCACCCGGGACAGGGGATGAAAAACTGTTTTTT. Protein sequence: CASSPPGTGDEKLFF. The chain couples TRBV18 to TRBJ1-4; 10 bases fit TRBD1. Trimming cost V 0 bases and J 6 bases; bases outside gene matches: 1. The CDR3 has 15 amino acids. Germline CDR1 is KGHSH and CDR2 is LQKENI.

The chain is built from TRBV2 and TRBJ2-5, with 9 bases fitting TRBD2. The DNA matches TRBJ2-1 better at its end, which makes the J call doubtful. Germline CDR1 SNHLY, CDR2 FYNNEI. This CDR3 contains 15 residues. This CDR3 is CASRRRLADYNEQFF. In DNA form, the CDR3 reads TGTGCCAGCAGACGTCGACTAGCGGATTACAATGAGCAGTTCTTC.

This chain links TRBV27 with TRBJ1-2, with D tentatively TRBD1 (6 bases). V lost 10 bases and J lost 8, with 23 bases in between. Germline CDR1 MNHEY, CDR2 SMNVEV (reference sequence). CDR3 length equals 14 residues. CDR3 DNA: TGTGCCACCCAACAACCCGGGACACCGGAGGGCTACACCTTC. Translating gives CATQQPGTPEGYTF.

The chain employs TRBV5-4 and TRBJ1-4; D unresolved. V was shortened by 2 bases and J by 5 bases, with 10 bases between the two germline ends. The CDR3 is 14 residues long. Per the germline V gene, CDR1 is SGHNT and CDR2 is YYREEE (reference sequence). CDR3 nucleotides: TGTGCCAGCAGCTTTGCGGCCGGGAATGAAAAACTGTTTTTT. It encodes CASSFAAGNEKLFF.

The chain links TRBV20-1 to TRBJ2-5, with D perhaps TRBD1 (5 bases). The CDR3 covers 9 residues. The V and J ends lost 6 bases and 7 bases respectively, with 6 bases between them. CDR1 DFQATT and CDR2 SNEGSKA come from the germline V gene (reference sequence). The CDR3 region is CSADTTQYF. The CDR3 coding sequence is TGCAGTGCGGACACGACCCAGTACTTC.

This clonotype turned up a few times. The CDR3 sequence: CASSPSSGMIGGELFF. The DNA of the CDR3 is TGTGCCAGCTCACCCTCGAGCGGGATGATTGGCGGGGAGCTGTTTTTT. This chain joins TRBV9 and TRBJ2-2; 7 bases line up with TRBD2. V gave up 7 bases and J gave up 7 bases; unmatched junction bases: 16. CDR3 length equals 16 residues. Germline V CDR1 and CDR2: SGDLS, YYNGEE.

V is TRBV29-1 and J is TRBJ1-1; no clear D gene. V lost 3 bases to trimming and J lost 7 bases, with 15 bases between them. The CDR3 loop spans 13 amino acids. In germline, CDR1 is SQVTM, CDR2 ANQGSEA. The DNA of the CDR3 is TGCAGCGTTGACGCTAGCGGGAGCTATGAAGCTTTCTTT. Protein product: CSVDASGSYEAFF.

The table lists this clonotype with many counts. The chain has TRBV7-2 and TRBJ1-1, with D possibly TRBD1 on 5 matching bases. V lost 5 bases and J lost 4, with 17 bases in between. This CDR3 has 15 amino acids. CDR1 is SGHTA and CDR2 is FQGNSA in the germline V gene. The CDR3 nucleotides are TGTGCCAGCAGCAGGGACCGTCACGGGGGCACTGAAGCTTTCTTT. Translated, it gives CASSRDRHGGTEAFF.

V gene TRBV20-1 combines with J gene TRBJ1-5; D is ambiguous. Per germline, CDR1 DFQATT and CDR2 SNEGSKA (reference sequence). V lost 3 bases to trimming and J lost 4 bases, with 10 bases between them. This CDR3 contains 13 residues. The CDR3 here is CSASSGQNQPQHF. CDR3 coding DNA: TGCAGTGCTAGTTCGGGTCAGAATCAGCCCCAGCATTTT.

This clonotype was seen at least ten times. This sequence joins TRBV7-2 and TRBJ2-7; D is uncertain. Trimming shortened V by 4 bases and J by 4 bases, and 14 bases separated the two germline ends. The CDR3 loop spans 14 amino acids. Germline assignment: CDR1 SGHTA and CDR2 FQGNSA. CDR3 in amino acids: CASSSDPGRYEQYF. CDR3 nucleotide sequence: TGTGCCAGCAGCTCGGACCCAGGCCGGTACGAGCAGTACTTC.

This clonotype was counted many times. The rearrangement joins TRBV13 to TRBJ1-3; maybe TRBD1 (6 bases). Trimming pared 10 bases from V and 4 bases from J, leaving 14 bases between. The CDR3 contains 13 residues. The germline V gene encodes CDR1 PRHDT and CDR2 FYEKMQ (reference sequence). The CDR3 sequence is CATSGHRGNTIYF. CDR3 bases: TGTGCCACCTCGGGACACCGAGGAAACACCATATATTTT.